This T cell receptor (beta chain) was obtained from a study of shared clonotypes between healthy human individuals. Study in general: Three plates were used per donor for CD4 naive, three for CD4 memory, two for CD8 naive and one for CD8 memory.

The authors split each subset's genomic DNA evenly across several immunoSEQ plates. The table came from immunoSEQ multiplex PCR; TCRdb's copy has only in-frame clones and leaves some out. The data hold some 1.5 million clones, with 95% to 99% observed a single time. Details on this clone: Its antigen remains unknown.

The study, taken as a whole, reports: Only blood underwent sampling, and tissue repertoires likely differ.

Germline V CDR1 and CDR2: MNHNS, SASEGT. Trimming cost V 7 bases and J 5 bases, with 9 bases left between them. CDR3 length: 12 amino acids. This TCR was recovered from a young man in good health. What was sequenced was naive CD4+ T cells sorted from blood. This sample's subset: CD45RA+ positively selected. The chain combines TRBV6-1 with TRBJ2-1, with D uncertain. In DNA form, the CDR3 reads TGTGCCAGCACACCCCCCCACAATGAGCAGTTCTTC. Its translation: CASTPPHNEQFF.